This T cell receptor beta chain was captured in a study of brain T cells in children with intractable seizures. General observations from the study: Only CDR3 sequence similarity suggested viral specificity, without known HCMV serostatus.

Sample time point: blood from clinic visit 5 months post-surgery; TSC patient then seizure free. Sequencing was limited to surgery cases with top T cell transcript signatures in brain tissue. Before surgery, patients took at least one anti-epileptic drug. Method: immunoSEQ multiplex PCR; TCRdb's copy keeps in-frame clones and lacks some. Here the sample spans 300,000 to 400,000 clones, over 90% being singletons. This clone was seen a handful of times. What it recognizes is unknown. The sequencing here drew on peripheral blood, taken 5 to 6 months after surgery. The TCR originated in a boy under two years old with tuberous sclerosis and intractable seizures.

The CDR3 region has the DNA TGTGCCAGCAGTTTATCCCACGCCTATGGCTACACCTTC. This codes for CASSLSHAYGYTF. This rearrangement joins TRBV28 to TRBJ1-2; D uncertain. V was pared by 1 base and J by 4 bases, with 7 bases between. Germline loops: CDR1 MDHEN, CDR2 SYDVKM. The CDR3 length is 13 residues.